This T cell receptor (beta chain) was captured in a study of CD8 T cells in ankylosing spondylitis. With molecular barcodes, quantitative 5'-RACE was used to make the TCR beta libraries. MiXCR was run by TCRdb on the 5' RACE reads, yielding one entry per CDR3 protein. The table has about 39,000 distinct CDR3 sequences, approximately 10% seen once. Overall study results and limits: Several highly homologous variants made up a TCR beta motif, and this motif appeared characteristic of ankylosing spondylitis blood. Researchers report that disease-linked clones proved CD8+ and relatively rare in peripheral blood. Significant enrichment of disease-linked clones was reportedly seen in matched ankylosing spondylitis synovial fluid.

This clonotype was counted many times. Its antigen is undetermined. This CDR3 region has 14 residues. From germline, CDR1 is SGHKS and CDR2 YYEKEE (reference sequence). Trimming left V 1 base short and J 7 bases short, with 12 bases between. This chain connects TRBV5-5 to TRBJ1-5, with a possible D match to TRBD1 (6 bases). The TCR sequence derives from a male donor with ankylosing spondylitis or in good health (not recorded which). Sequencing input: blood, either unsorted or a sorted T cell fraction (not recorded which). In DNA form, the CDR3 reads TGTGCCAGCAGCTTGCAAGGGGGGCCCCAGCCCCAGCATTTT. Encoded protein: CASSLQGGPQPQHF. Full variable domain (outside the CDR3, taken from reference TRBV5-5 and TRBJ1-5): DAGVTQSPTHLIKTRGQQVTLRCSPISGHKSVSWYQQVLGQGPQFIFQYYEKEERGRGNFPDRFSARQFPNYSSELNVNALLLGDSALYLCASSLQGGPQPQHFGDGTRLSIL.